Detailed here is one T cell receptor (beta chain). These data are taken from a study of blood T cell repertoires in COVID-19. Study-wide context: COVID-19 samples, acute and convalescent, were from the United States, Italy and Spain. T cells, B-cell-depleted T cells, or PBMCs supplied cDNA or gDNA.

Authors' analysis steps: Amplification with reference gene primers provided the estimates of nucleated cell counts. The assay was immunoSEQ multiplex PCR, and TCRdb's table has in-frame clones only and misses some. For V, J and clone size, that table is used; D and trimming come from the DNA. The sample lists 100,000 to 150,000 clones; about nine tenths were seen once. This CDR3 has 15 amino acids. CDR1 is SGHRS and CDR2 is YFSETQ in the germline V gene. V dropped 1 base and J dropped 3 bases, with 11 bases sitting between them. The chain recombines TRBV5-1 with TRBJ2-1; maybe TRBD2 (5 bases). The sequence was collected from a middle-aged man with acute or convalescent COVID-19. Sequenced input: peripheral blood. CDR3 nucleotide sequence: TGCGCCAGCAGCTTGACCCTGGGAGACTACAATGAGCAGTTCTTC. Translation gives CASSLTLGDYNEQFF.